The TCR beta chain described here comes from a study of blood T cell repertoires in COVID-19. The wider study: The cDNA or gDNA used as material had been derived from T cells, B-cell-depleted T cells, or PBMCs.

Original data processing: Nucleated cell counts were estimated from reference gene primer amplification. Clones were sequenced by immunoSEQ multiplex PCR, and TCRdb holds only the in-frame ones, with some missing. That table supplies the V and J calls and clone size; D and trimming were determined from the DNA. The sample holds approximately 170,000 clones, approximately 90% seen once. The TCR was taken from a man aged 25-40 years with acute or convalescent COVID-19. The sample comprised peripheral blood.

Here the CDR3 DNA reads TGTGCCAGTAGTTTAGGTGTTGAGTTTGTTCCCCAGCATTTT. Amino acid sequence: CASSLGVEFVPQHF. The chain links TRBV19 to TRBJ1-5; D not certain. The length of the CDR3 is 14 residues. Trimming removed 5 bases at V and 10 bases at J, with 18 bases between. Looked up from germline, CDR1 is LNHDA and CDR2 is SQIVND (reference sequence).